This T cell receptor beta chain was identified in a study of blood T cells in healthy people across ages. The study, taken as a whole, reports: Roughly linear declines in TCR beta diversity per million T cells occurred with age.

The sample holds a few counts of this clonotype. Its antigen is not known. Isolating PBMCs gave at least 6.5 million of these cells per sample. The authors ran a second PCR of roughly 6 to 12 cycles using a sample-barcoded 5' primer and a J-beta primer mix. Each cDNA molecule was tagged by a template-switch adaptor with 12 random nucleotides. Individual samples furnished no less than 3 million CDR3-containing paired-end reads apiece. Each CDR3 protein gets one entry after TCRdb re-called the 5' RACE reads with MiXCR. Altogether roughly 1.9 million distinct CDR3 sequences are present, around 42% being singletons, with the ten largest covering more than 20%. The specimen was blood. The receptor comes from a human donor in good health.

The CDR3 DNA sequence: TGTGCCTATATGCCGTGGGACGGAGACACAGATACGCAGTATTTT. This translates into CAYMPWDGDTDTQYF. The chain links TRBV30 to TRBJ2-3; the D gene could be TRBD1 or TRBD2 (5 bases each). The germline V gene encodes CDR1 GTSNPN and CDR2 SVGIG (reference sequence). The CDR3 contains 15 residues. The V end lost 7 bases, the J end lost 2 bases, and 19 bases lay between the germline ends.